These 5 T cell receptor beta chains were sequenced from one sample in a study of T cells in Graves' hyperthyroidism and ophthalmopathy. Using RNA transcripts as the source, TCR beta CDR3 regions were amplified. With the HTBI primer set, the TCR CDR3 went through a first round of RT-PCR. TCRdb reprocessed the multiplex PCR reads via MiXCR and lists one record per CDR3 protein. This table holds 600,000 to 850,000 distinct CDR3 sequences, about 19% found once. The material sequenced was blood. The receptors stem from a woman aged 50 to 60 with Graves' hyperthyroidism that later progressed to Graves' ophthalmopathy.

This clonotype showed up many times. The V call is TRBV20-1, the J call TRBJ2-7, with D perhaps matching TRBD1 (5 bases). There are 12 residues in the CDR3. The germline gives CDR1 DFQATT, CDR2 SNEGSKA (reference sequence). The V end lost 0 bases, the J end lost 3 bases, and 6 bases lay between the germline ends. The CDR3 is CSAREGVYEQYF. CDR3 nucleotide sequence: TGCAGTGCTAGAGAAGGGGTCTACGAGCAGTACTTC.

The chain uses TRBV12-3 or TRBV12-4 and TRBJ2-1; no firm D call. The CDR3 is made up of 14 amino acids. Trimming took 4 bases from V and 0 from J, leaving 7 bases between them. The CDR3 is CASSSHGSYNEQFF. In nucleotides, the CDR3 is TGTGCCAGCAGTTCCCACGGCTCCTACAATGAGCAGTTCTTC.

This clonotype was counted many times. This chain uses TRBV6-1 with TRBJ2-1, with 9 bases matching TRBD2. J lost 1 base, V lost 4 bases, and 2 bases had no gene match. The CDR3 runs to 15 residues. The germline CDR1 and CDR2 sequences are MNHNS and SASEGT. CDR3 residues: CASSVAGESYNEQFF. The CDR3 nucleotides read TGTGCCAGCAGTGTAGCGGGGGAATCCTACAATGAGCAGTTCTTC.

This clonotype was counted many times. CDR3 DNA sequence: TGCGCCAGCAGCCCCCTGACAGATTACGAGCAGTACTTC. Its translation: CASSPLTDYEQYF. This chain links TRBV5-1 with TRBJ2-7; D possibly corresponds to TRBD1 (5 bases). V gave up 4 bases and J gave up 4 bases, with 12 bases separating them. This CDR3 has 13 amino acids. The germline gives CDR1 SGHRS, CDR2 YFSETQ.

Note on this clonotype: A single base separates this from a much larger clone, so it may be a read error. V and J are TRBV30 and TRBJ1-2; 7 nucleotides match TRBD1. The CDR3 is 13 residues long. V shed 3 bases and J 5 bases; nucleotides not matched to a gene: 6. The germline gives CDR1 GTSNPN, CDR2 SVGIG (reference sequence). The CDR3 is CAWRRQGRYGYTF. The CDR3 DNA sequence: TGTGCCTGGAGGAGACAGGGAAGGTATGGCTACACCTTC.